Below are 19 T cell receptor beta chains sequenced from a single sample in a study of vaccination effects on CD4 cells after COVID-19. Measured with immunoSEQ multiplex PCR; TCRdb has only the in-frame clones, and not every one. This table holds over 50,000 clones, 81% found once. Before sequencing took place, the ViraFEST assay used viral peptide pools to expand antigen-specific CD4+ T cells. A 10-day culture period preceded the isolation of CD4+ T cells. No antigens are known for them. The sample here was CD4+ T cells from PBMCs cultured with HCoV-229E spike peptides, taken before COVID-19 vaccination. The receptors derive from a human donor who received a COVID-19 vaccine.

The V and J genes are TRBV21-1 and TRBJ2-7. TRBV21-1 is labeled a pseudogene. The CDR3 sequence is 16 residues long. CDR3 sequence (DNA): TGTGCCAGCAGCAAGGGACGAAGAGCCTACTCCTACGAGCAGTACGTC. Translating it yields CASSKGRRAYSYEQYV.

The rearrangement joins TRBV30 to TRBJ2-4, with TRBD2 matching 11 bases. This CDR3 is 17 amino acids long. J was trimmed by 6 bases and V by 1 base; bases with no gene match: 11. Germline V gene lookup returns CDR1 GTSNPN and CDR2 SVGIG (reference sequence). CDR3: CAWSGASGGRRVNIQYF. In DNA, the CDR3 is TGTGCCTGGAGTGGGGCTAGCGGGGGGAGGAGGGTAAACATTCAGTACTTC. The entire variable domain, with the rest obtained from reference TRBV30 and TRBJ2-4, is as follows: SQTIHQWPATLVQPVGSPLSLECTVEGTSNPNLYWYRQAAGRGLQLLFYSVGIGQISSEVPQNLSASRPQDRQFILSSKKLLLSDSGFYLCAWSGASGGRRVNIQYFGAGTRLSVL.

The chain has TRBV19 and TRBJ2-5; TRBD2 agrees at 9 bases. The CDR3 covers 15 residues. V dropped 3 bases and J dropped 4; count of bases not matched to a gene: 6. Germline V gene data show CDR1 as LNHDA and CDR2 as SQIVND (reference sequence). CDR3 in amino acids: CASSIPRGGRETQYF. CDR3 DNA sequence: TGTGCCAGTAGTATCCCGCGGGGGGGCCGAGAGACCCAGTACTTC. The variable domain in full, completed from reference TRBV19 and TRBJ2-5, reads DGGITQSPKYLFRKEGQNVTLSCEQNLNHDAMYWYRQDPGQGLRLIYYSQIVNDFQKGDIAEGYSVSREKKESFPLTVTSAQKNPTAFYLCASSIPRGGRETQYFGPGTRLLVL.

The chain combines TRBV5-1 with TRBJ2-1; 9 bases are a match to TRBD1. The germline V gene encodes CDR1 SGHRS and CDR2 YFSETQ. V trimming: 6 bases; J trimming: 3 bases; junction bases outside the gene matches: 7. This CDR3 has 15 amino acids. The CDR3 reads CASTVGDRDYNEQFF. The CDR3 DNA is TGCGCCAGCACCGTGGGGGACAGGGACTACAATGAGCAGTTCTTC.

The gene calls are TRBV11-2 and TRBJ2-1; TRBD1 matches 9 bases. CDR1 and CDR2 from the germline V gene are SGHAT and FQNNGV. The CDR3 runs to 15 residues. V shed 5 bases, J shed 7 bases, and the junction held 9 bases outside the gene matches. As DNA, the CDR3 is TGTGCCAGCAGCATACGTGGACAGGGGATGAATGAGCAGTTCTTC. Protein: CASSIRGQGMNEQFF.

The CDR3 sequence: CASSQGGSQETQYF. The CDR3 DNA reads TGCGCCAGCAGCCAAGGTGGCTCCCAAGAGACCCAGTACTTC. The genes are TRBV4-1 and TRBJ2-5; D gene uncertain. The V end was cut by 1 base, the J end by 1 base, with 7 bases between. The CDR3 runs 14 residues. Germline-derived CDR1 and CDR2 are MGHRA and YSYEKL.

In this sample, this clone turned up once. Written as DNA, the CDR3 is TGTGCCAGCAGTAAGTCCGGGACATCCTACAATGAGCAGTTCTTC. Its translation is CASSKSGTSYNEQFF. The chain is built from TRBV6-4 and TRBJ2-1; TRBD1 might be the D (6 bases). CDR3 length: 15 residues. Trimming left V 5 bases short and J 1 base short, with 12 bases between. Germline V lookup: CDR1 MRHNA, CDR2 SNTAGT.

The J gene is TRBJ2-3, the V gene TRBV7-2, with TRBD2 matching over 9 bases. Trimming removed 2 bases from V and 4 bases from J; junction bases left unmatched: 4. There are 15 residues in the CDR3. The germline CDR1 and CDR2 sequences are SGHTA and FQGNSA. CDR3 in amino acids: CASSLFVAGADTQYF. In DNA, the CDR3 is TGTGCCAGCAGCTTATTTGTAGCGGGGGCAGATACGCAGTATTTT.

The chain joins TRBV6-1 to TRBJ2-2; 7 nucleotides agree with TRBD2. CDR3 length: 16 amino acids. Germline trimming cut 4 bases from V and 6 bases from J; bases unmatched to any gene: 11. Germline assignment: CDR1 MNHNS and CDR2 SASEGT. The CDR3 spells CASSAFHLAGAGELFF. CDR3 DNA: TGTGCCAGCAGTGCGTTTCATCTGGCGGGGGCCGGGGAGCTGTTTTTT.

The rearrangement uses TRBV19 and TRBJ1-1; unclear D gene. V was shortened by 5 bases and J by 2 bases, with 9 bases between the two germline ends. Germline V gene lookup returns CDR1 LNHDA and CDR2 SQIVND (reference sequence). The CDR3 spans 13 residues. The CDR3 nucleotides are TGTGCCAGTAGTCCTACAGCTAACACTGAAGCTTTCTTT. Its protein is CASSPTANTEAFF.

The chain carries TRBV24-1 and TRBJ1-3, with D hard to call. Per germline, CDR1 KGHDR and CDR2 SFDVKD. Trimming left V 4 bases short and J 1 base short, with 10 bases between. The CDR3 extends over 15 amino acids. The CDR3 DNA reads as TGTGCCACCAGTGACCCGACTGGATCTGGAAACACCATATATTTT. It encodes CATSDPTGSGNTIYF.

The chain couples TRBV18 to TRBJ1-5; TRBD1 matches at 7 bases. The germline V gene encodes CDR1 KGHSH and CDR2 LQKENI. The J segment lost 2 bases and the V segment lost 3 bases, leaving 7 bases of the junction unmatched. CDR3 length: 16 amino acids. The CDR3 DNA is TGTGCCAGCTCACCTATTCGACAGGGCGGCAATCAGCCCCAGCATTTT. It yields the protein CASSPIRQGGNQPQHF.

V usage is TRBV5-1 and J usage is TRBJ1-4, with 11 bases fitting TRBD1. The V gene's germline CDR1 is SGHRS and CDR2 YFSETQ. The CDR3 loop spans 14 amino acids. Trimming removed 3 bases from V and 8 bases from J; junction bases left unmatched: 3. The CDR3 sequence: CASSSGQGDEKLFF. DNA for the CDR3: TGCGCCAGCAGCTCGGGACAGGGGGACGAAAAACTGTTTTTT. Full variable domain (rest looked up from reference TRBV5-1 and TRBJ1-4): KAGVTQTPRYLIKTRGQQVTLSCSPISGHRSVSWYQQTPGQGLQFLFEYFSETQRNKGNFPGRFSGRQFSNSRSEMNVSTLELGDSALYLCASSSGQGDEKLFFGSGTQLSVL.

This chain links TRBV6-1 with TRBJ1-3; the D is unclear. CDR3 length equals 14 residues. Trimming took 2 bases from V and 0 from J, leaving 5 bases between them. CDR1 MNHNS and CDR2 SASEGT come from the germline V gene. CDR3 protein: CASSERVSGNTIYF. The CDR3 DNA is TGTGCCAGCAGTGAACGGGTCTCTGGAAACACCATATATTTT.

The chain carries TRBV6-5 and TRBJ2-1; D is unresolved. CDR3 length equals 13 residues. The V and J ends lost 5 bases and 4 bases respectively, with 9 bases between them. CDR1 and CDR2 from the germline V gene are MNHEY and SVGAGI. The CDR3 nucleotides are TGTGCCAGCAGTATCGGCCTATACAATGAGCAGTTCTTC. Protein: CASSIGLYNEQFF.

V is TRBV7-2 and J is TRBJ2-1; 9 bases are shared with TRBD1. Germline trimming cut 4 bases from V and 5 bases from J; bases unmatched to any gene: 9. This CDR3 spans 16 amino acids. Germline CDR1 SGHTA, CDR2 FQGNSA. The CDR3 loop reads CASSYTGTGNNNEQFF. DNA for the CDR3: TGTGCCAGCAGCTATACCGGGACAGGGAATAACAATGAGCAGTTCTTC.

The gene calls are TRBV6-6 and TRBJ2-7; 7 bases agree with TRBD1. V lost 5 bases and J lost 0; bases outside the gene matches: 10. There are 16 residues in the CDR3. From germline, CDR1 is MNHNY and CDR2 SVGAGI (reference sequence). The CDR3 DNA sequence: TGTGCCAGCAGTCGAACAGGGGCCCTGAGCTCCTACGAGCAGTACGTC. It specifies CASSRTGALSSYEQYV.

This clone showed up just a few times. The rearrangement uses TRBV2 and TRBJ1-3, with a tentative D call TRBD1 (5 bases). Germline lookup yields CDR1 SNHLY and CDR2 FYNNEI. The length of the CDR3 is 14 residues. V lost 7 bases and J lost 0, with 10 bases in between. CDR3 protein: CASTGGSSGNTIYF. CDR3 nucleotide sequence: TGTGCCAGCACCGGGGGGTCCTCTGGAAACACCATATATTTT. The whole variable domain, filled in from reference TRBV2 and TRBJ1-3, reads EPEVTQTPSHQVTQMGQEVILRCVPISNHLYFYWYRQILGQKVEFLVSFYNNEISEKSEIFDDQFSVERPDGSNFTLKIRSTKLEDSAMYFCASTGGSSGNTIYFGEGSWLTVV.

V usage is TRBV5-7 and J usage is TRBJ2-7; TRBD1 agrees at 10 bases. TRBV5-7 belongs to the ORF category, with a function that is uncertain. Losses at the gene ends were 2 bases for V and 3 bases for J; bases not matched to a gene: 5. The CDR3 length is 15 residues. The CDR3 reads CASSLGGQGSYEQYV. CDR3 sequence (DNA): TGTGCCAGCAGCTTAGGGGGACAGGGGAGCTACGAGCAGTACGTC.